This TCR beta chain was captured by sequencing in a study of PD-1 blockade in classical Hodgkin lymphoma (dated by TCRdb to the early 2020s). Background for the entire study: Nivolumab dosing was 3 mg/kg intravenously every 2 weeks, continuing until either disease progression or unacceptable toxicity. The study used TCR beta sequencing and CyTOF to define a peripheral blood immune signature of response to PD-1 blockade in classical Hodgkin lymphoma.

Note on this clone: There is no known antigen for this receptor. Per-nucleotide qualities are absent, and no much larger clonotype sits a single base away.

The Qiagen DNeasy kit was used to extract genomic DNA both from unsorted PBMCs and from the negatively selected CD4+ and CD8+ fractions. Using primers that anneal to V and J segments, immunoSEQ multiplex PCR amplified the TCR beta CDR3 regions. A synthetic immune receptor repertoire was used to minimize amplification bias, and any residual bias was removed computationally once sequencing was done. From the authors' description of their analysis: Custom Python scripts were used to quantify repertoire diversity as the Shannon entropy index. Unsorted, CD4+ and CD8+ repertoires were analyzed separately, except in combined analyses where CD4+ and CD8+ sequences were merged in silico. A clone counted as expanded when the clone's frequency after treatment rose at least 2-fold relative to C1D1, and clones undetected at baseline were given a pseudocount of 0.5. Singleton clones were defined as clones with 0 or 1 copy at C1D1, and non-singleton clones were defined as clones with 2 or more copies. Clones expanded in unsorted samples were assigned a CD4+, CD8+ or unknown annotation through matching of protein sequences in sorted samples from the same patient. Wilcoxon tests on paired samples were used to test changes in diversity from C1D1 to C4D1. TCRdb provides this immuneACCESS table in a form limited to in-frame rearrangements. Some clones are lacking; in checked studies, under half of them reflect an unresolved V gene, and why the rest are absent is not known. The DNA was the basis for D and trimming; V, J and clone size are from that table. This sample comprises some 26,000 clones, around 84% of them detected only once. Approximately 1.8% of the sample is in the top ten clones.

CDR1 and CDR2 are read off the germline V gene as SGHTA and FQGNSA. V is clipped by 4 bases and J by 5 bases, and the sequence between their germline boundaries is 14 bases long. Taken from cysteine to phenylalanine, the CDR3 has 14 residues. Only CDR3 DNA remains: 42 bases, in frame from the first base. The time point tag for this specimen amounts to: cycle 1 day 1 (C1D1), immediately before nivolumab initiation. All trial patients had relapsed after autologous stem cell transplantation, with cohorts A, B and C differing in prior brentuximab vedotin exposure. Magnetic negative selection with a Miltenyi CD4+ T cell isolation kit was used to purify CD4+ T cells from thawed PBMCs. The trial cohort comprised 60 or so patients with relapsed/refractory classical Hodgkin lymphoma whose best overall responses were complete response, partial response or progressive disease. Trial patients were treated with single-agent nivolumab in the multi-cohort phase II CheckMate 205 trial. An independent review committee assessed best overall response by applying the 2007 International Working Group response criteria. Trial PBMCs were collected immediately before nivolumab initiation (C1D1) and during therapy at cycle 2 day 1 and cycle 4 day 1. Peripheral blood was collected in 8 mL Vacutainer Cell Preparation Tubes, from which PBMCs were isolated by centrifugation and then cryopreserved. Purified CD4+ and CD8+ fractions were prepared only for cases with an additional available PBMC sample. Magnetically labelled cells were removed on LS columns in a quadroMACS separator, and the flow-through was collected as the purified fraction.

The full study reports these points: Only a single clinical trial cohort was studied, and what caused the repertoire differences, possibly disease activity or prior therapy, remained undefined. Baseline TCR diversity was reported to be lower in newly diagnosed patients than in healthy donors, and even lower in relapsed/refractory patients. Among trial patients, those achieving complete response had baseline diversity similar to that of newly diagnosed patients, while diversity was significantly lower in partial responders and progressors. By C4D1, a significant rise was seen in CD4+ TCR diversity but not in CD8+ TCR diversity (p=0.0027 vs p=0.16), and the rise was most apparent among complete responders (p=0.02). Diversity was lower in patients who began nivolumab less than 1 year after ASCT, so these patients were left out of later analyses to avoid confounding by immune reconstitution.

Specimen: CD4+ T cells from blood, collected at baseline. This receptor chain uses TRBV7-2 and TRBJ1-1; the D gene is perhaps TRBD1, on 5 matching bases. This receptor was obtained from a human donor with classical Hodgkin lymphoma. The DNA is TGTGCCAGCAGCTACCAGGGAGGAAGGACTGAAGCTTTCTTT. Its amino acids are CASSYQGGRTEAFF.